What follows are 18 T cell receptor beta chains derived from one specimen sequenced in a study of T cell responses to AZD1222 COVID-19 vaccine. Measured with immunoSEQ multiplex PCR; TCRdb has only the in-frame clones, and not every one. Counted here are over 150,000 clones, around 90% occurring once; the ten biggest clones make up roughly 1.6%. Here the sequenced sample was peripheral blood, taken on day 0 of AZD1222 vaccination. All receptors derive from an adult in good health.

The genes are TRBV30 and TRBJ1-2; D gene ambiguous. This CDR3 is built from 13 residues. Germline values: CDR1 GTSNPN, CDR2 SVGIG (reference sequence). Trimming cost V 0 bases and J 4 bases, with 9 bases left between them. DNA of the CDR3: TGTGCCTGGAGTGTAACAGAACGCTATGGCTACACCTTC. Translation: CAWSVTERYGYTF. Drawing the rest from reference TRBV30 and TRBJ1-2, the complete variable domain is SQTIHQWPATLVQPVGSPLSLECTVEGTSNPNLYWYRQAAGRGLQLLFYSVGIGQISSEVPQNLSASRPQDRQFILSSKKLLLSDSGFYLCAWSVTERYGYTFGSGTRLTVV.

For this clone: This sample includes further DNA sequences coding for the same CDR3. The J gene is TRBJ1-5, the V gene TRBV2; 8 bases align to TRBD1. This CDR3 has 14 amino acids. From germline, CDR1 is SNHLY and CDR2 FYNNEI. J was trimmed by 2 bases and V by 6 bases; bases with no gene match: 3. The CDR3 reads CASSPQGGNQPQHF. The CDR3, as DNA: TGTGCCAGCAGCCCACAGGGGGGCAATCAGCCCCAGCATTTT.

J is TRBJ2-7 and V is TRBV19; the match to TRBD1 covers 8 bases. From germline, CDR1 is LNHDA and CDR2 SQIVND (reference sequence). This CDR3 is 13 amino acids long. The ends lost 7 bases at V and 1 base at J; junction bases unmatched: 3. This chain's CDR3 is CASTGQGSYEQYF. The DNA of the CDR3 is TGTGCCAGTACTGGACAGGGATCCTACGAGCAGTACTTC.

The chain joins TRBV6-2 or TRBV6-3 to TRBJ2-7; D not certain. CDR1 and CDR2 from the germline V gene are MNHEY and SVGEGT. The CDR3 covers 14 residues. Trimming took off 2 bases at V and 0 bases at J, with 8 bases between the two ends. CDR3 nucleotide sequence: TGTGCCAGCAGTTACGGCTTGAGCTCCTACGAGCAGTACTTC. Translation gives CASSYGLSSYEQYF.

J is TRBJ1-5 and V is TRBV7-8; perhaps TRBD1 as D (5 bases). Germline CDR1 and CDR2: SGHVS and FQNEAQ. The CDR3 sequence is 15 residues long. Trimming stripped 5 bases from V and 2 bases from J, with 13 bases between. This chain's CDR3 is CASSRGQWGNQPQHF. The CDR3 nucleotides read TGTGCCAGCAGCCGAGGACAATGGGGCAATCAGCCCCAGCATTTT. Based on the CDR3 plus reference TRBV7-8 and TRBJ1-5, the full variable domain is GAGVSQSPRYKVAKRGQDVALRCDPISGHVSLFWYQQALGQGPEFLTYFQNEAQLDKSGLPSDRFFAERPEGSVSTLKIQRTQQEDSAVYLCASSRGQWGNQPQHFGDGTRLSIL.

The chain has TRBV2 and TRBJ2-5; 9 nucleotides match TRBD1. With V trimmed by 5 bases and J by 1 base, 8 bases remained unmatched. Germline V gene sequence: CDR1 SNHLY, CDR2 FYNNEI. CDR3 length: 16 amino acids. CDR3 loop: CASSLRGTGSQETQYF. The DNA for the CDR3 is TGTGCCAGCAGTCTCCGGGGGACAGGGTCCCAAGAGACCCAGTACTTC.

This sequence joins TRBV21-1 and TRBJ2-1; the D segment call TRBD2 is taken from the table without a DNA check. TRBV21-1 represents a pseudogene. The CDR3 runs to 18 residues. Here the CDR3 reads CASSKLRDPECSYNEQFF. The CDR3 DNA sequence: TGTGCCAGCAGCAAATTGCGGGACCCTGAGTGCTCCTACAATGAGCAGTTCTTC.

The chain is built from TRBV5-1 and TRBJ2-7, with 8 positions matching TRBD1. Germline V gene sequence: CDR1 SGHRS, CDR2 YFSETQ. Losses at the gene ends were 0 bases for V and 6 bases for J; bases not matched to a gene: 5. CDR3 length: 14 amino acids. CDR3 nucleotide sequence: TGCGCCAGCAGCTTGGGGCAGGGGGCAAGCGAGCAGTACTTC. Translating it yields CASSLGQGASEQYF. The full variable domain, rest sourced from reference TRBV5-1 and TRBJ2-7, is KAGVTQTPRYLIKTRGQQVTLSCSPISGHRSVSWYQQTPGQGLQFLFEYFSETQRNKGNFPGRFSGRQFSNSRSEMNVSTLELGDSALYLCASSLGQGASEQYFGPGTRLTVT.

The chain links TRBV6-2 or TRBV6-3 to TRBJ1-1; 10 bases are a match to TRBD1. The CDR3 is made up of 15 amino acids. V gave up 6 bases and J gave up 2 bases; unmatched junction bases: 6. CDR1 and CDR2 from the germline V gene are MNHEY and SVGEGT. The CDR3 sequence is CASSPLTGGNTEAFF. The DNA for the CDR3 is TGTGCCAGCAGCCCCCTGACAGGGGGCAACACTGAAGCTTTCTTT.

This rearrangement joins TRBV6-5 to TRBJ2-7, with a weak D call TRBD2 (6 bases). V gave up 7 bases and J gave up 2 bases, with 12 bases separating them. The CDR3 length is 13 residues. Germline-derived CDR1 and CDR2 are MNHEY and SVGAGI. Here the CDR3 DNA reads TGTGCCAGCACGGAGGGGTGGACCTACGAGCAGTACTTC. Protein sequence: CASTEGWTYEQYF.

The rearrangement uses TRBV5-6 and TRBJ2-1; D may match TRBD1 or TRBD2 (6 bases each). The CDR3 contains 16 residues. Trimming removed 2 bases from V and 5 bases from J, with 17 bases in between. In germline, CDR1 is SGHDT, CDR2 YYEEEE. This CDR3 reads CASSFAPGASNNEQFF. In DNA form, the CDR3 reads TGTGCCAGCAGCTTCGCCCCGGGGGCTAGCAACAATGAGCAGTTCTTC.

The V and J genes are TRBV30 and TRBJ2-1, with D hard to call. CDR1 and CDR2 (germline): GTSNPN, SVGIG (reference sequence). The CDR3 sequence is 14 residues long. V gave up 4 bases and J gave up 1 base, with 11 bases separating them. The CDR3 loop is CAWNRLVSYNEQFF. DNA for the CDR3: TGTGCCTGGAATAGACTTGTTTCCTACAATGAGCAGTTCTTC.

As concerns this clone: Other nucleotide sequences in the sample specify the same CDR3. V gene TRBV7-9 combines with J gene TRBJ2-2, with D tentatively TRBD1 (5 bases). With 4 bases removed from V and 6 bases from J, the gap between germline ends came to 9 bases. The CDR3 extends over 13 amino acids. Looked up from germline, CDR1 is SEHNR and CDR2 is FQNEAQ (reference sequence). The CDR3: CASSSQGSGELFF. DNA of the CDR3: TGTGCCAGCAGCTCTCAGGGATCCGGGGAGCTGTTTTTT.

This chain joins TRBV15 and TRBJ2-4, with a possible D match to TRBD1 (6 bases). V was clipped by 3 bases and J by 8 bases, with 26 bases between them. In germline, CDR1 is LNHNV, CDR2 YYDKDF (reference sequence). The CDR3 runs 18 residues. CDR3 residues: CATSSPYRDNPLLDIQYF. The DNA of the CDR3 is TGTGCCACCAGCAGCCCCTACCGGGACAATCCCTTGTTGGACATTCAGTACTTC.

J is TRBJ2-6 and V is TRBV18; 8 bases agree with TRBD2. The J segment lost 0 bases and the V segment lost 2 bases, leaving 6 bases of the junction unmatched. Per the germline V gene, CDR1 is KGHSH and CDR2 is LQKENI. The CDR3 consists of 18 residues. The CDR3 here is CASSPSGSLTSGANVLTF. CDR3 DNA sequence: TGTGCCAGCTCACCAAGCGGGAGTCTCACCTCTGGGGCCAACGTCCTGACTTTC.

The CDR3: CASSPVWAGGPGDTQYF. For the CDR3, the DNA is TGTGCCAGCTCACCGGTTTGGGCGGGAGGGCCCGGAGATACGCAGTATTTT. The chain couples TRBV18 to TRBJ2-3, with 9 bases lining up with TRBD2. V was clipped by 3 bases and J by 5 bases; unmatched bases: 12. Germline-derived CDR1 and CDR2 are KGHSH and LQKENI. The CDR3 spans 17 residues.

The chain is built from TRBV7-2 and TRBJ2-5, with TRBD2 identical over 10 bases. Unmatched junction bases numbered 19, after V lost 8 bases and J lost 1 base. Germline loops: CDR1 SGHTA, CDR2 FQGNSA. CDR3 size: 19 residues. The CDR3 spells CASGPYSGGRIWIQETQYF. The CDR3 DNA reads TGTGCCAGCGGCCCTTATAGCGGGGGGCGGATATGGATCCAAGAGACCCAGTACTTC.

The genes are TRBV11-2 and TRBJ2-2, with 11 bases identical to TRBD2. The V segment lost 1 base and the J segment 4 bases; nucleotides outside the gene matches: 8. CDR3 length: 18 residues. Per germline, CDR1 SGHAT and CDR2 FQNNGV. The chain's CDR3 is CASSLGLTSGGITGELFF. DNA of the CDR3: TGTGCCAGCAGCTTAGGCCTAACTAGCGGGGGAATCACCGGGGAGCTGTTTTTT.